The 10 T cell receptor beta chains in this list originate from one sample, sequenced in a study of T cells in localized non-small cell lung cancer. The protocol was immunoSEQ multiplex PCR, while the TCRdb copy is restricted to in-frame clones and leaves out a portion. The table shows roughly 3,200 clones, with 25% to 35% occurring only once. The specimen comprised lung tumor tissue, sampled before any cancer treatment. The source is a man aged 35 to 69 with stage III lung adenocarcinoma.

The rearrangement uses TRBV29-1 and TRBJ1-5; D is perhaps TRBD1 (5 bases). The CDR3 loop spans 14 amino acids. In germline, CDR1 is SQVTM, CDR2 ANQGSEA. Trimming removed 4 bases from V and 4 bases from J, with 14 bases in between. The CDR3 DNA reads TGCAGCGTTGGCGGGGGAAGGGGAAATCAGCCCCAGCATTTT. Encoded protein: CSVGGGRGNQPQHF.

The chain is built from TRBV29-1 and TRBJ1-1; D call uncertain. Germline V lookup: CDR1 SQVTM, CDR2 ANQGSEA. Trimming left V 7 bases short and J 1 base short, with 10 bases between. The CDR3 consists of 12 residues. In DNA form, the CDR3 reads TGCAGCGCCCTCCGGGGGAACACTGAAGCTTTCTTT. Translating it yields CSALRGNTEAFF.

This rearrangement joins TRBV18 to TRBJ1-5; the match to TRBD1 covers 7 bases. This CDR3 has 14 residues. The J segment lost 7 bases and the V segment lost 2 bases, leaving 5 bases of the junction unmatched. In germline, CDR1 is KGHSH, CDR2 LQKENI. CDR3 nucleotides: TGTGCCAGCTCACCAGAGACAGGGTCCCAGCCCCAGCATTTT. It encodes CASSPETGSQPQHF.

The chain carries TRBV19 and TRBJ1-1; TRBD1 is a possible D gene (5 bases). This CDR3 spans 14 amino acids. Trimming took off 6 bases at V and 4 bases at J, with 15 bases between the two ends. Germline lookup yields CDR1 LNHDA and CDR2 SQIVND (reference sequence). DNA of the CDR3: TGTGCCAGTAGCATCCCCGGGGCATTCACTGAAGCTTTCTTT. Protein: CASSIPGAFTEAFF.

In DNA, the CDR3 is TGTGCCAGTAGCGAGGGACCGGTGAACACTGAAGCTTTCTTT. Translation: CASSEGPVNTEAFF. The V call is TRBV19, the J call TRBJ1-1; perhaps TRBD1 as D (5 bases). Germline V gives CDR1 LNHDA, CDR2 SQIVND (reference sequence). Trimming pared 6 bases from V and 0 bases from J, leaving 11 bases between. The CDR3 sequence is 14 residues long.

The V call is TRBV18, the J call TRBJ2-4; 7 bases agree with TRBD1. V was pared by 3 bases and J by 2 bases, with 7 bases of the junction left unmatched. This CDR3 has 16 residues. From germline, CDR1 is KGHSH and CDR2 LQKENI. CDR3 loop: CASSPDRVSSKNIQYF. For the CDR3, the DNA is TGTGCCAGCTCACCTGACAGGGTTAGTTCCAAAAACATTCAGTACTTC.

This clone is deemed medium-sized. Here the CDR3 reads CASSADRSQETQYF. CDR3 nucleotide sequence: TGTGCCAGCAGCGCGGACAGGAGCCAAGAGACCCAGTACTTC. This chain connects TRBV9 to TRBJ2-5; 7 bases line up with TRBD1. With V trimmed by 3 bases and J by 1 base, 3 bases remained unmatched. The CDR3 extends over 14 amino acids. Looked up from germline, CDR1 is SGDLS and CDR2 is YYNGEE.

This clone has only a few counts. The rearrangement uses TRBV6-8 and TRBJ2-3; 9 bases map to TRBD1. CDR3 length equals 12 residues. Germline trimming cut 5 bases from V and 7 bases from J; bases unmatched to any gene: 1. Germline V lookup: CDR1 MNHGY, CDR2 SAAAGT. The DNA for the CDR3 is TGTGCCAGCAGTGGACAGGGGAATACGCAGTATTTT. As protein: CASSGQGNTQYF.

The DNA for the CDR3 is TGTGCCAGCTCACCTTCGGGGATCGGAAACATTCAGTACTTC. Encoded protein: CASSPSGIGNIQYF. The chain employs TRBV18 and TRBJ2-4, with a weak D call TRBD2 (5 bases). Germline V gene sequence: CDR1 KGHSH, CDR2 LQKENI. The germline V and J ends were trimmed by 3 bases and 6 bases, with 12 bases remaining between them. The CDR3 has 14 residues.

The gene calls are TRBV6-8 and TRBJ2-5; possible D gene TRBD1, 6 bases. Germline values: CDR1 MNHGY, CDR2 SAAAGT. Deletions cut 10 bases from V and 1 base from J, with 25 bases between. This CDR3 is 17 amino acids long. CDR3 sequence: CAISATGEPEPQETQYF. DNA of the CDR3: TGTGCCATCAGCGCGACAGGTGAACCCGAACCCCAAGAGACCCAGTACTTC.